This T cell receptor (beta chain) was obtained from a study of blood T cell dynamics during melanoma immunotherapy. A note on this clone: Germline is not matched at one junction end, which may reflect a read error.

The time point is: week 3, after first cycle of checkpoint inhibitor. Germline V gene data show CDR1 as MNHNY and CDR2 as SVGAGI (reference sequence). CDR3 length equals 12 residues. Assay used: immunoSEQ multiplex PCR; TCRdb lists only in-frame clones, some missing. The sample includes fewer than 12,000 clones, about 89% seen only once; the top ten take 6% to 8%. The chain combines TRBV6-6 with TRBJ1-1, with 8 bases that match TRBD1. Sample: blood, taken from a patient treated with checkpoint blockade. This sequence originates from a human donor with melanoma. Written as DNA, the CDR3 is TGTGCCAGCAGGACAGGGGACTACTCGCGGGTCTTT. It codes for CASRTGDYSRVF.